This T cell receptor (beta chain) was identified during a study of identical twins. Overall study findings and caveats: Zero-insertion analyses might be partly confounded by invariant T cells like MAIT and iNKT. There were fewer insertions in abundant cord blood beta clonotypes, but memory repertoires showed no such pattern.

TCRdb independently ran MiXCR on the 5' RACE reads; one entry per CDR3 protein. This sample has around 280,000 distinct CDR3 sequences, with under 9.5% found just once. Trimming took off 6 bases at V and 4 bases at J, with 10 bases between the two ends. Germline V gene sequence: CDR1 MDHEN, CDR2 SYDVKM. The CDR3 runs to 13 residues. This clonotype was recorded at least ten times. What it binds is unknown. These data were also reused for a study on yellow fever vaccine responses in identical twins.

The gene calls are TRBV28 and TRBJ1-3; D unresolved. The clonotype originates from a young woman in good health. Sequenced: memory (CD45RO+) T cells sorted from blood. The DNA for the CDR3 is TGTGCCAGCAGCTTAAATGCCGGAAACACCATATATTTT. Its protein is CASSLNAGNTIYF.